The TCR beta chain under discussion was sequenced for a study of graft-versus-host responses after intestinal transplantation (dated by TCRdb to the early 2020s). For context, the study as a whole: Multivisceral, liver-intestinal, or isolated intestinal transplants were received by the recipients. Anti-thymocyte globulin induction was given to all recipients, followed by maintenance tacrolimus and steroids for 3 to 4 years. After intestinal transplantation, graft-versus-host and host-versus-graft alloreactive T cell clones were followed in the graft, circulation and bone marrow using bulk TCR-beta CDR3 sequencing. Alloreactive clones were identified by sequencing pre-transplant mixed lymphocyte reaction products and comparing these products with unstimulated pre-transplant donor and recipient T cells. The cohort enrolled 24 intestinal transplant recipients, one of whom was a retransplant, and a few patients without pretransplant specimens were excluded. A peak of at least 4% donor T cells among recipient peripheral blood mononuclear cells was the definition used for donor T cell macrochimerism. Instead of going to the commercial service, samples from a few later patients were sequenced in-house on an Illumina MiSeq and processed with MiXCR.

Summary of the overall study and its limitations: In the allografts of patients with donor T cell macrochimerism, GvH to HvG T cell clonal ratios were high. Conclusions were limited by the relatively low number and heterogeneity of intestinal transplant patients. GvH clones were detected in recipient bone marrow, and some appeared earlier in ileal mucosa or blood, consistent with an intestinal mucosal origin. Early after transplant, peak levels of circulating GvH clones were associated with declines in HvG clones.

The CDR3, cysteine through phenylalanine, is 18 amino acids long. The CDR3 DNA has 54 bases and is translated from base 1. Trimming costs V 4 bases and J 1 base, and their ends lie 22 bases apart. From a lookup of the germline V gene, CDR1 and CDR2 are SGHRS and YFSETQ. The time point label of this sample denotes: cells obtained before transplantation from donor or recipient. CD3+CD4+ and CD3+CD8+ populations were FACS-sorted from unstimulated pre-transplant donor and recipient cells taken from spleen or lymph nodes. About this clone: Which antigen it targets is not known. The input lacks base qualities; no much larger clone sits a single base away.

Library preparation was by the immunoSEQ multiplex PCR assay. For most patients, genomic DNA was isolated with the Qiagen DNeasy Blood and Tissue Kit and sent frozen to Adaptive Biotechnologies for TCR sequencing. For most patients, genomic DNA was subjected to high-throughput TCR-beta CDR3 sequencing by Adaptive Biotechnologies. In the authors' own workflow: TCR sequencing data were retrieved from Adaptive's ImmunoSEQ software for 15 to 20 patients, whereas a few other patients were processed with MiXCR and VDJtools. To correct CD4 versus CD8 sorting errors, sequences present in both subsets at a frequency ratio below 5:1 were removed. Because the origin of CDR3 nucleotide sequences shared between donor and recipient could not be assigned, those sequences were removed. To count as alloreactive, a clone needed at least 2-fold expansion over unstimulated cells and a minimum CFSE-low frequency of 0.002% (template counts) or 0.001% (read counts). Clones detected in sequenced pre-transplant spleen, lymph node, or MLR CFSE-low populations of the donor or recipient were defined as mappable. Cumulative frequency of alloreactive clones was calculated as a percentage of all sequences weighted by copy number. TCRdb took this table from immuneACCESS and kept in-frame rearrangements with V and J called. Such tables lack part of the clones; where checked against another copy, unresolved V genes explain under half of the gap, and the rest is unexplained. For V, J and clone size, that table is used; D and trimming come from the DNA. The table for this sample lists 20,000 to 30,000 clones; more than 75% of them were counted only once. Of the sample, 0.65% to 0.9% falls within the top ten clones.

This sample comprised unstimulated CD4+ T cells sorted from spleen or lymph node cells, obtained before intestinal transplant. This sequence originates from a human donor who received an intestinal transplant. The V and J genes are TRBV5-1 and TRBJ2-3; D gene: possibly TRBD2, on 6 matching bases. The DNA sequence is as follows: TGCGCCAGCAGCCCCCTGGGTTGGTTTAGCGGAGGCACAGATACGCAGTATTTT. It encodes CASSPLGWFSGGTDTQYF.